This is a list of T cell receptor beta chains from one sample in a study of blood T cells in healthy people across ages. Each CDR3 protein gets one entry after TCRdb re-called the 5' RACE reads with MiXCR. This table has 1.5 million to 1.8 million distinct CDR3 sequences, about 42% appearing once. Specimen: blood. The origin of the receptors is a woman younger than 35 in good health. Each CDR3 is given with its conserved first and last residue. The D gene is left open where the match is weak. Expanded clones are given a class, and other clones once, few, many or no size at all.

d_call: .; j_call: TRBJ2-7; cdr3_length: 11; clone_size: once; v_call: TRBV19; cdr3_nt: TGTGTCAGTATCGCGAGCTACGAGCAGTACTTC; cdr3_aa: CVSIASYEQYF
d_call: .; j_call: TRBJ2-2; cdr3_length: 16; clone_size: .; v_call: TRBV4-3; cdr3_nt: TGCGCCAGCAGCCAAGCCGGACCGGGAGTATTTAGGGAGCTGTTTTTT; cdr3_aa: CASSQAGPGVFRELFF
d_call: TRBD1; j_call: TRBJ1-5; cdr3_length: 15; clone_size: .; v_call: TRBV10-2; cdr3_nt: TGCGCCAGCAGGGAAACAGGGGCGGGCAGTCAGCCCCAGCATTTT; cdr3_aa: CASRETGAGSQPQHF
d_call: .; j_call: TRBJ2-1; cdr3_length: 13; clone_size: .; v_call: TRBV9; cdr3_nt: TGTGCCAGCAGCGTAGACACAGCCTACGAGCAGTTCTTC; cdr3_aa: CASSVDTAYEQFF
d_call: .; j_call: TRBJ2-3; cdr3_length: 15; clone_size: .; v_call: TRBV25-1; cdr3_nt: TGTGCCAGCAGTGAGTACAGCAAGGTGACAGATACGCAGTATTTT; cdr3_aa: CASSEYSKVTDTQYF
d_call: TRBD1; j_call: TRBJ1-1; cdr3_length: 14; clone_size: .; v_call: TRBV30; cdr3_nt: TGTGCCTGGAGTGTATGGACAGGAGGCACTGAAGCTTTCTTT; cdr3_aa: CAWSVWTGGTEAFF
d_call: .; j_call: TRBJ2-1; cdr3_length: 14; clone_size: .; v_call: TRBV6-2/TRBV6-3; cdr3_nt: TGTGCCAGCAGTTACTCGGGGGGGCGGCATGAGCAGTTCTTC; cdr3_aa: CASSYSGGRHEQFF
d_call: TRBD2; j_call: TRBJ2-1; cdr3_length: 15; clone_size: .; v_call: TRBV7-4; cdr3_nt: TGTGCCAGCAGCAAAGCGGGAGTGTTCTGCAATGAGCAGTTCTTC; cdr3_aa: CASSKAGVFCNEQFF
d_call: TRBD2; j_call: TRBJ2-1; cdr3_length: 15; clone_size: .; v_call: TRBV4-1; cdr3_nt: TGCGCCAGCAGCCCCCTGGGACTAGCGGCTAATGAGCAGTTCTTC; cdr3_aa: CASSPLGLAANEQFF
d_call: TRBD2; j_call: TRBJ2-1; cdr3_length: 18; clone_size: few; v_call: TRBV4-2; cdr3_nt: TGTGCCAGCAGTACCCGGCTTTTTAGCGGGAGCTCCTACAATGAGCAGTTCTTC; cdr3_aa: CASSTRLFSGSSYNEQFF
d_call: .; j_call: TRBJ2-4; cdr3_length: 12; clone_size: few; v_call: TRBV10-3; cdr3_nt: TGTGCCATCAGTGAGGTGCCAAGCCTTCAGTACTTC; cdr3_aa: CAISEVPSLQYF
d_call: .; j_call: TRBJ1-5; cdr3_length: 13; clone_size: .; v_call: TRBV6-2/TRBV6-3; cdr3_nt: TGTGCCAGCAGTTACCGGAGGAATCAGCCCCAGCATTTT; cdr3_aa: CASSYRRNQPQHF
d_call: .; j_call: TRBJ2-1; cdr3_length: 13; clone_size: few; v_call: TRBV27; cdr3_nt: TGTGCCAGCAGTACCCAAGGACTACCCAGTCGGTTCTTC; cdr3_aa: CASSTQGLPSRFF
d_call: .; j_call: TRBJ2-2; cdr3_length: 14; clone_size: few; v_call: TRBV12-3/TRBV12-4; cdr3_nt: TGTGCCAGCAGTTTAGCTAGTCTAGCCGGGGAGCTGTTTTTT; cdr3_aa: CASSLASLAGELFF
d_call: TRBD1; j_call: TRBJ2-1; cdr3_length: 15; clone_size: .; v_call: TRBV11-3; cdr3_nt: TGTGCCAGCAGCCAGTACAGGACAGGACCTAATGAGCAGTTCTTC; cdr3_aa: CASSQYRTGPNEQFF
d_call: .; j_call: TRBJ2-3; cdr3_length: 14; clone_size: .; v_call: TRBV2; cdr3_nt: TGTGCCAGCAGTGATGCGCAGGGCACAGATACGCAGTATTTT; cdr3_aa: CASSDAQGTDTQYF
d_call: TRBD1; j_call: TRBJ1-2; cdr3_length: 14; clone_size: .; v_call: TRBV5-5; cdr3_nt: TGTGCCAGCGTACCGGGACAGGGGGCGAATGGCTACACCTTC; cdr3_aa: CASVPGQGANGYTF
d_call: .; j_call: TRBJ2-1; cdr3_length: 16; clone_size: few; v_call: TRBV28; cdr3_nt: TGTGCCAGCAGTCAACTCGGGGCGGGGATGCGTTATGAGCAGTTCTTC; cdr3_aa: CASSQLGAGMRYEQFF
d_call: .; j_call: TRBJ1-5; cdr3_length: 12; clone_size: .; v_call: TRBV27; cdr3_nt: TGTGTCAGCAGTCCAAGCAATCAGCCCCAGCATTTT; cdr3_aa: CVSSPSNQPQHF
d_call: .; j_call: TRBJ2-3; cdr3_length: 16; clone_size: few; v_call: TRBV4-1; cdr3_nt: TGCGCCAGCAGCTCCAGGGCCAGCGCAGCATCAGATACGCAGTATTTT; cdr3_aa: CASSSRASAASDTQYF
d_call: TRBD2; j_call: TRBJ2-1; cdr3_length: 16; clone_size: .; v_call: TRBV5-1; cdr3_nt: TGCGCCAGCAGCTTGCCCCGGACTAGCGGGACCAATGAGCAGTTCTTC; cdr3_aa: CASSLPRTSGTNEQFF
d_call: .; j_call: TRBJ1-5; cdr3_length: 12; clone_size: .; v_call: TRBV12-5; cdr3_nt: TGTCCCGAGGCCTATAGCAATCAGCCCCAGCATTTT; cdr3_aa: CPEAYSNQPQHF